These T cell receptor beta chains were read from a single sample in a study of cytomegalovirus exposure and HLA in healthy donors. TCRdb's copy holds only in-frame clones and misses some; the assay was immunoSEQ multiplex PCR. This table has fewer than 150,000 clones, 75% to 80% appearing once. Sequencing was carried out using PBMCs. The receptors stem from a woman between 35 and 50 years old in good health and CMV-seropositive. CDR3s include the opening cysteine and the closing phenylalanine or tryptophan. The order of the fields is clone size, CDR3 length, V gene, CDR3 protein. Clone size appears in some rows only: once, few, many, or a class for an expanded clone.

>once|16|TRBV10-3
CAISESQGAGYNEQFF
>NA|12|TRBV5-5
CASSLSYEKLFF
>NA|20|TRBV4-2
CASSLARFTGGSLAKNIQYF
>NA|15|TRBV9
CASSVGAGSRQPQHF
>once|11|TRBV4-1
CASSQANEQYF
>NA|13|TRBV29-1
CSVVRGSPYEQYF
>NA|18|TRBV19
CASSIHLSLDRGPYEQYF
>NA|14|TRBV7-9
CASSLGGQGYEQYF
>NA|14|TRBV6-5
CASRTDRESYEQYF
>NA|13|TRBV2
CASEREQGTEAFF
>NA|12|TRBV18
CASSPVLGELFF
>NA|15|TRBV28
CASSPPLARGSEQYF
>NA|14|TRBV30
CAWSKGQSNYEQYF
>NA|14|TRBV15
CATRTGTTPYEQYF
>NA|14|TRBV7-2
CASSGLAGGGEQFF
>NA|13|TRBV6-5
CASSTGFNTEAFF
>few|13|TRBV30
CAWSEGARQPQHF
>NA|16|TRBV30
CAWSRLAGSSYNEQFF
>NA|14|TRBV27
CASSFGQGEYEQYF
>few|17|TRBV5-1
CASSASIGLVATDTQYF
>few|15|TRBV5-1
CASSNGMTGAYEQYF
>NA|15|TRBV27
CASSLSVYPDREAFF
>NA|16|TRBV15
CATSRRRGRPEETQYF